This paragraph covers one T cell receptor beta chain sequence. This sample was taken from a study of blood T cell repertoires in COVID-19. As for the study in general: Some COVID-19 samples were acute and others convalescent; all came from the United States, Italy and Spain. From T cells, B-cell-depleted T cells, or PBMCs came the material, which was cDNA or gDNA.

Original data processing: Amplification with reference gene primers provided the estimates of nucleated cell counts. The protocol was immunoSEQ multiplex PCR, while the TCRdb copy is restricted to in-frame clones and leaves out a portion. D and trimming come from the DNA, and the V and J calls and clone size come from that table. This table holds 200,000 to 300,000 clones, approximately 78% found once. Germline CDR1 PRHDT, CDR2 FYEKMQ (reference sequence). The ends lost 5 bases at V and 5 bases at J; junction bases unmatched: 13. The CDR3 consists of 16 residues. The J gene is TRBJ2-3, the V gene TRBV13; 7 bases match TRBD2. The sequencing sample was made of peripheral blood. The sequence was obtained from a woman aged 18-30 years with acute or convalescent COVID-19. The CDR3 loop reads CASSVKAGTALDTQYF. CDR3 in DNA: TGTGCCAGCAGCGTAAAAGCGGGAACGGCCCTAGATACGCAGTATTTT.